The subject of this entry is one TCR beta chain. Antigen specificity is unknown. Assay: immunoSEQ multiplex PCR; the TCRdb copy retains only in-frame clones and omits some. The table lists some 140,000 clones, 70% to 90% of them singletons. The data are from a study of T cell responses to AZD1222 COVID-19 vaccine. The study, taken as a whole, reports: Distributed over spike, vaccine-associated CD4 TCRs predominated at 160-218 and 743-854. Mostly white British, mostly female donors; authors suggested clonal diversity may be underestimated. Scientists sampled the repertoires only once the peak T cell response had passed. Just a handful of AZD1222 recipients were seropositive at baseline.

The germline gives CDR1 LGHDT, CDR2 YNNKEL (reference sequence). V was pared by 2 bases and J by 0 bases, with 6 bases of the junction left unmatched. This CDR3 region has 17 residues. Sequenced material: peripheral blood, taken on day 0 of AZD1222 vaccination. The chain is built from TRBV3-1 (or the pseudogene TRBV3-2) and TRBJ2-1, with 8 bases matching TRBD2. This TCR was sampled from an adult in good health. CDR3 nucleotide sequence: TGTGCCAGCAGCCAATTGTCTAGCGGGCACTCCTACAATGAGCAGTTCTTC. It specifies CASSQLSSGHSYNEQFF.